This T cell receptor beta chain was sequenced for a study of cytomegalovirus exposure and HLA in healthy donors. Study information: When fewer than 500 donors were genotyped, about 86% of them were found to fall in the Caucasian-associated ancestry cluster. Study-wide points: Most subjects' HLA-A and HLA-B alleles were reportedly predicted from TCR beta sequences. Compared with the approximately 700-donor mean, an Asian-associated ancestry cluster reportedly had fewer N-insertions, according to a later analysis. In a later analysis, common viral pathogens appeared linked to several of the most significant clusters.

In germline, CDR1 is SGHRS, CDR2 YFSETQ. J lost 2 bases, V lost 4 bases, and 3 bases had no gene match. This CDR3 is 14 amino acids long. In the case of this clone: Antigen: not known.

It was with 60 Vbeta and 13 Jbeta primers that the PCR ran. Using immunoSEQ multiplex PCR, the repertoire was profiled, and TCRdb retains in-frame clones only, with some absent. The sample lists around 150,000 clones, roughly 72% occurring once. This chain connects TRBV5-1 to TRBJ2-7; TRBD2 agrees at 10 bases. The TCR originated in a man aged 35 to 55 in good health and CMV-seronegative. The sequencing sample was made of PBMCs. CDR3 region: CASSRGTSAYEQYF. CDR3 sequence (DNA): TGCGCCAGCAGCCGAGGGACTAGCGCCTACGAGCAGTACTTC.